The table lists the clone carrying this T cell receptor beta chain with a few counts. The data derive from a study of OX40 agonist ivuxolimab in advanced cancers. Trimming pared 2 bases from V and 9 bases from J, leaving 5 bases between. Germline V gene data show CDR1 as SGHVS and CDR2 as FQNEAQ. This CDR3 comprises 12 residues. Method: immunoSEQ multiplex PCR; TCRdb's copy keeps in-frame clones and lacks some. The sample holds about 79,000 clones; 90% to 95% are singletons and the top ten take 9.6%. The TCR was taken from an adult with an advanced solid tumor such as melanoma, head and neck, liver or kidney cancer. The V gene is TRBV7-8, the J gene TRBJ1-6, with D unresolved. The input for sequencing was CD4+ or CD8+ T cells sorted from blood, taken in a trial of the OX40 agonist ivuxolimab. CDR3 sequence: CASSLWASPLHF. In nucleotides, the CDR3 is TGTGCCAGCAGCTTATGGGCTTCACCCCTCCACTTT.